This T cell receptor beta chain was sequenced during a study of response to subunit inactivated influenza vaccine. CDR1 and CDR2 from the germline V gene are DFQATT and SNEGSKA (reference sequence). V lost 3 bases to trimming and J lost 4 bases, with 7 bases between them. The CDR3 covers 13 residues. TCRdb called the RT-PCR reads again in MiXCR, with one record for every CDR3 protein. The sample yields 450,000 to 500,000 distinct CDR3 sequences, 11% seen once. Only a few counts were recorded for this clonotype. The TCR originated in a man between 45 and 60 years old who received an inactivated influenza vaccine. The specimen was PBMCs from blood, collected roughly 46 days after vaccination. This chain joins TRBV20-1 and TRBJ2-6; no firm D call. The CDR3 is CSARPSGANVLTF. In nucleotides, the CDR3 is TGCAGTGCTAGGCCATCAGGGGCCAACGTCCTGACTTTC.